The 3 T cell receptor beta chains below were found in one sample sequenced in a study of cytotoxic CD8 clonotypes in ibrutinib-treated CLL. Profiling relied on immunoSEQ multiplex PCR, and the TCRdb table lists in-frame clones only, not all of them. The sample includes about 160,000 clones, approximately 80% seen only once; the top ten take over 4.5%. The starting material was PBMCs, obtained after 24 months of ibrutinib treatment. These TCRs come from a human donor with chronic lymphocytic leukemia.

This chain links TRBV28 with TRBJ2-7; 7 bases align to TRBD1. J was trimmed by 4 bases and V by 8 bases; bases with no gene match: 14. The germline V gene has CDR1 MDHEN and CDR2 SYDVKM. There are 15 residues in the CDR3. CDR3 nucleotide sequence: TGTGCCAGCCACCACAGGGGTCGGACCCTTTACGAGCAGTACTTC. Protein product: CASHHRGRTLYEQYF.

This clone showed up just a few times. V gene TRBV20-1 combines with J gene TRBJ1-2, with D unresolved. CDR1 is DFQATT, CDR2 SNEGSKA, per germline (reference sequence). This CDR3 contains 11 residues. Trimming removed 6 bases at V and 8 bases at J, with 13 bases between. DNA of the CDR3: TGCAGTGCCCACCTTAATTACGGCTACACCTTC. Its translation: CSAHLNYGYTF.

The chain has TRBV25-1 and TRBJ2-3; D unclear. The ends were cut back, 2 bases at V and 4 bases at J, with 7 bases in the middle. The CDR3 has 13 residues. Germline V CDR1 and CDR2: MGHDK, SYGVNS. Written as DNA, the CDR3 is TGTGCCAGCAGTGAAACCAGACCAGATACGCAGTATTTT. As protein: CASSETRPDTQYF.